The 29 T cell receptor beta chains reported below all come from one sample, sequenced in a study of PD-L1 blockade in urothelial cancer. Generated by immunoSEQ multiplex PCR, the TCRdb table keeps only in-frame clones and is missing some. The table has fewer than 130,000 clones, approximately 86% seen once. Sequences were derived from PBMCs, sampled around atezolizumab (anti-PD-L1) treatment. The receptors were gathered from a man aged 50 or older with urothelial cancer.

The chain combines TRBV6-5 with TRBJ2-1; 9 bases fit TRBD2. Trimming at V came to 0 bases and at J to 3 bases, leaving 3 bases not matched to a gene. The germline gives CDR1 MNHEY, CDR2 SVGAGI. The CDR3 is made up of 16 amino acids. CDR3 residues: CASSYSPTSGYNEQFF. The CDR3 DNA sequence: TGTGCCAGCAGTTACTCCCCGACTAGCGGCTACAATGAGCAGTTCTTC.

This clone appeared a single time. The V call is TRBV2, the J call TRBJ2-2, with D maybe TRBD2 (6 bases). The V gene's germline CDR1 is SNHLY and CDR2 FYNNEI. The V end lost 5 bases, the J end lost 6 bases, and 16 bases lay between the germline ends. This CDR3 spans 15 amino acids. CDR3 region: CASSSGLLTAGELFF. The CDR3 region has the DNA TGTGCCAGCAGTTCGGGACTTTTAACGGCCGGGGAGCTGTTTTTT.

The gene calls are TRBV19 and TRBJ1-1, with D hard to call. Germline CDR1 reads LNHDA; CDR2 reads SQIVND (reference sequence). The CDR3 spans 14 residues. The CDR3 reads CGNNDHSQNTEAFF. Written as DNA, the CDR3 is TGTGGGAACAACGACCACAGCCAGAACACTGAAGCTTTCTTT.

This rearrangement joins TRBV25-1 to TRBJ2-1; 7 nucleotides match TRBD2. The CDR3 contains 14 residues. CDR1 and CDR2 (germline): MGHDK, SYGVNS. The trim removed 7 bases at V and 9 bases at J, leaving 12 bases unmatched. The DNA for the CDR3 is TGTGCCAGCACTCACGGACTAGTTTTCGGTGAGCAGTTCTTC. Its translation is CASTHGLVFGEQFF.

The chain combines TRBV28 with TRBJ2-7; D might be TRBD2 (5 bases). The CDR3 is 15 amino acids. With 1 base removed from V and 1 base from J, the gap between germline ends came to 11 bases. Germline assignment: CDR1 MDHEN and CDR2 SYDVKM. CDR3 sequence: CASSLSGRRSYEQYF. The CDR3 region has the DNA TGTGCCAGCAGTTTATCAGGAAGGAGGTCCTACGAGCAGTACTTC.

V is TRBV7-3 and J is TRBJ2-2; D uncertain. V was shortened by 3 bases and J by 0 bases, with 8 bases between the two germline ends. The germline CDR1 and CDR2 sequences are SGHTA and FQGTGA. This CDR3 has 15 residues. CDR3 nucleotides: TGTGCCAGCAGCTTCGGAGATTCGAACACCGGGGAGCTGTTTTTT. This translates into CASSFGDSNTGELFF.

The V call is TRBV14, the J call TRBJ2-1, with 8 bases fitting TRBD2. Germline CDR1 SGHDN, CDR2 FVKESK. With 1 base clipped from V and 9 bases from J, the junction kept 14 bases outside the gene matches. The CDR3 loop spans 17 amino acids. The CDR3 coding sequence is TGTGCCAGCAGCCAAGTCTCATTAGCGGGATTCTTGGGTGAGCAGTTCTTC. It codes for CASSQVSLAGFLGEQFF.

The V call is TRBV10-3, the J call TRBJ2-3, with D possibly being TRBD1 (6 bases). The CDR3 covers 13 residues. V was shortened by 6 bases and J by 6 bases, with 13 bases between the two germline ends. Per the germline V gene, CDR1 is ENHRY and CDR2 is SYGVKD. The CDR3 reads CAISGTSADTQYF. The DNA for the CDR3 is TGTGCCATCAGCGGGACATCTGCCGATACGCAGTATTTT.

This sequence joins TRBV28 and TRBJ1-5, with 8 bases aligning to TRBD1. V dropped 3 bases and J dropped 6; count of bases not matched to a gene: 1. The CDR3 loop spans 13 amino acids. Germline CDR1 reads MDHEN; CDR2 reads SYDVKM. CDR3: CASSLDRAQPQHF. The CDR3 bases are TGTGCCAGCAGTTTGGACAGGGCTCAGCCCCAGCATTTT. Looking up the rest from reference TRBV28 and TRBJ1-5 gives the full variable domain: DVKVTQSSRYLVKRTGEKVFLECVQDMDHENMFWYRQDPGLGLRLIYFSYDVKMKEKGDIPEGYSVSREKKERFSLILESASTNQTSMYLCASSLDRAQPQHFGDGTRLSIL.

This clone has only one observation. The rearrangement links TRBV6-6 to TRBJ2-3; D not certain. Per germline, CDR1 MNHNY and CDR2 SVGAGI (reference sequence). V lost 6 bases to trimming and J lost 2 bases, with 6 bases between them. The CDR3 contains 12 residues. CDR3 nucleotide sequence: TGTGCCAGCAGAGGAGACACAGATACGCAGTATTTT. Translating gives CASRGDTDTQYF.

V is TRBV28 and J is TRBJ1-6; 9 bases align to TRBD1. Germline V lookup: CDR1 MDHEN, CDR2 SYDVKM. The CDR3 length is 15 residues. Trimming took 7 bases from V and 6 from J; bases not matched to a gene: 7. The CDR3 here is CASKLQGAINSPLHF. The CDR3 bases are TGTGCCAGCAAACTACAGGGGGCGATTAATTCACCCCTCCACTTT.

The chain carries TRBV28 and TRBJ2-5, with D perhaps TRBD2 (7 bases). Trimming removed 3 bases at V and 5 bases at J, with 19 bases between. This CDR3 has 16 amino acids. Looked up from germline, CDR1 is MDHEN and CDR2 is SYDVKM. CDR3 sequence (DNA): TGTGCCAGCAGTTTGTACTCGAGGGGGGGCTGGGAGACCCAGTACTTC. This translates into CASSLYSRGGWETQYF.

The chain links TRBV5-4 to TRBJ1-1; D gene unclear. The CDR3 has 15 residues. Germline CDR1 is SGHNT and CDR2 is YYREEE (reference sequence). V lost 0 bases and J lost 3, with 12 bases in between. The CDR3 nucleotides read TGTGCCAGCAGCTTGGAGTCGGTCCTATACACTGAAGCTTTCTTT. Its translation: CASSLESVLYTEAFF. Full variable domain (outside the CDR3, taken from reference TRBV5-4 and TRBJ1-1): ETGVTQSPTHLIKTRGQQVTLRCSSQSGHNTVSWYQQALGQGPQFIFQYYREEENGRGNFPPRFSGLQFPNYSSELNVNALELDDSALYLCASSLESVLYTEAFFGQGTRLTVV.

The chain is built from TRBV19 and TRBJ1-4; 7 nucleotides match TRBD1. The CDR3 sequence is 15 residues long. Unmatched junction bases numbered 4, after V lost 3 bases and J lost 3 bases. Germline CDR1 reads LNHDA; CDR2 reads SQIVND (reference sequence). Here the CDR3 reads CASSMRTGPNEKLFF. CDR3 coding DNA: TGTGCCAGTAGTATGAGGACAGGACCTAATGAAAAACTGTTTTTT.

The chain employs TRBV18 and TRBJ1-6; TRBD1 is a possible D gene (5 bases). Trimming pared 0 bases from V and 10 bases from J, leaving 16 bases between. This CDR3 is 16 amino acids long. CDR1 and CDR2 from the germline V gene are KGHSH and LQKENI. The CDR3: CASSPPVPMHRSPLHF. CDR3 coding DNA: TGTGCCAGCTCACCACCGGTCCCCATGCACAGGTCACCCCTCCACTTT.

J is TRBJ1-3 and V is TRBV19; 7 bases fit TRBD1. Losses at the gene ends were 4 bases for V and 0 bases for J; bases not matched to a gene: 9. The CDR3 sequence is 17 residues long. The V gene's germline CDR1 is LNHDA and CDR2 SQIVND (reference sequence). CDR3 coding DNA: TGTGCCAGTAGTACCCGACAGGGATCGAGCTCTGGAAACACCATATATTTT. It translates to CASSTRQGSSSGNTIYF.

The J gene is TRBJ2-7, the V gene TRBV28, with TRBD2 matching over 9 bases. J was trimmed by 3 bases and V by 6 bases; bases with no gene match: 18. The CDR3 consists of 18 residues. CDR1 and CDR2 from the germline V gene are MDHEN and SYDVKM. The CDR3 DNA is TGTGCCAGCAGCGGCCACAGCCCCGGGCGGGGGGGGTTCTACGAGCAGTACTTC. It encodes CASSGHSPGRGGFYEQYF.

The CDR3 sequence is CASSRTVTGDPAYNEQFF. The CDR3 nucleotides are TGTGCCAGCAGCCGAACAGTTACAGGGGATCCAGCCTACAATGAGCAGTTCTTC. The V gene is TRBV5-7, the J gene TRBJ2-1; 7 bases fit TRBD1. TRBV5-7 is an open reading frame, and its role is uncertain. J was trimmed by 2 bases and V by 4 bases; bases with no gene match: 15. This CDR3 is built from 18 residues.

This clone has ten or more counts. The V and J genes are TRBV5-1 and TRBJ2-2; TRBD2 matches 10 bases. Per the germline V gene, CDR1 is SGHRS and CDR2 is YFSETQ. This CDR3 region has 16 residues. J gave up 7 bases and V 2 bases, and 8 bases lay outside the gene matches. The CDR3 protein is CASSFRAGGPGGELFF. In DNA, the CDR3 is TGCGCCAGCAGCTTCAGAGCGGGAGGGCCCGGCGGGGAGCTGTTTTTT.

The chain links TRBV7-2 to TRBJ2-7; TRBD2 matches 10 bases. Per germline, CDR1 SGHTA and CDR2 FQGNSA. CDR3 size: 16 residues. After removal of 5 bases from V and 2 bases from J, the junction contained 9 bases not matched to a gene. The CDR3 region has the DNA TGTGCCAGCAGCCCACAGGGACTAGCGAGACCCTACGAGCAGTACTTC. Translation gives CASSPQGLARPYEQYF.

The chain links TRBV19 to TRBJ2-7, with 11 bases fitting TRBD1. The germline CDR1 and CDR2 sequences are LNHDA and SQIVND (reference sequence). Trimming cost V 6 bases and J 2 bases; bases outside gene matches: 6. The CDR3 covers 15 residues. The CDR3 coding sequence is TGTGCCAGTAGCACCGGGACAGGGGGAACCTACGAGCAGTACTTC. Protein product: CASSTGTGGTYEQYF.

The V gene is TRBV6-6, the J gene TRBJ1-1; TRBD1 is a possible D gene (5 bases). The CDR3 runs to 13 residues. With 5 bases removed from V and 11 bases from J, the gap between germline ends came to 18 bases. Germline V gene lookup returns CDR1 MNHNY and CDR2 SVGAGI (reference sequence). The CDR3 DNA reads TGTGCCAGCAGTCAGGGAAAATTACAGAGGGCTTTCTTT. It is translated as CASSQGKLQRAFF.

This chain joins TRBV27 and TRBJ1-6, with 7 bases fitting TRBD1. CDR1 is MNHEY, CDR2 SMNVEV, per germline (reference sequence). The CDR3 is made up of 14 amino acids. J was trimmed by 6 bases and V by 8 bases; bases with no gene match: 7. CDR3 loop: CASRWTGGNSPLHF. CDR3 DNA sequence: TGTGCCAGCCGATGGACAGGCGGTAATTCACCCCTCCACTTT.

The CDR3 sequence is CASSSDYAAEQYF. CDR3 sequence (DNA): TGTGCCAGCAGTTCCGACTACGCTGCGGAGCAGTACTTC. The chain recombines TRBV2 with TRBJ2-7, with D possibly being TRBD2 (5 bases). CDR3 length: 13 residues. Germline V gene sequence: CDR1 SNHLY, CDR2 FYNNEI. The V end was cut by 5 bases, the J end by 7 bases, with 15 bases between. Full variable domain (outside the CDR3, taken from reference TRBV2 and TRBJ2-7): EPEVTQTPSHQVTQMGQEVILRCVPISNHLYFYWYRQILGQKVEFLVSFYNNEISEKSEIFDDQFSVERPDGSNFTLKIRSTKLEDSAMYFCASSSDYAAEQYFGPGTRLTVT.

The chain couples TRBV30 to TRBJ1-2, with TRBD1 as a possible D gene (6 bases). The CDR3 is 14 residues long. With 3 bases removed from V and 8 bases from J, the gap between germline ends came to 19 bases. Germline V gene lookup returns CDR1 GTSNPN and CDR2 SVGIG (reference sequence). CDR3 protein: CAWRHQGHPSGYTF. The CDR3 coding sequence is TGTGCCTGGAGGCATCAGGGACACCCGAGCGGCTACACCTTC.

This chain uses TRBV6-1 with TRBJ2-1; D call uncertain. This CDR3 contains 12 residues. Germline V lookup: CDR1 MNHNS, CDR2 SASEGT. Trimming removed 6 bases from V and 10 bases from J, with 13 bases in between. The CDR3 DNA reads TGTGCCAGCAGCGGCTACGTGGGCGAGCAGTTCTTC. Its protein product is CASSGYVGEQFF.

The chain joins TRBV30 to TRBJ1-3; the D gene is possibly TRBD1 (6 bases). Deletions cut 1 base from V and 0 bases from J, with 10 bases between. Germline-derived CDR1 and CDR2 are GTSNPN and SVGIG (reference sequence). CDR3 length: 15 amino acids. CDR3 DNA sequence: TGTGCCTGGAGTGACACAGGGAGCTCTGGAAACACCATATATTTT. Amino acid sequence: CAWSDTGSSGNTIYF.

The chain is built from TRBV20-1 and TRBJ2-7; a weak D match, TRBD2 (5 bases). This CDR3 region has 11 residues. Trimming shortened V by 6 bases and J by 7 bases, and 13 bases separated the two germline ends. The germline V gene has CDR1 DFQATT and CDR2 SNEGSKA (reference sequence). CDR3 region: CSAGPGTEQYF. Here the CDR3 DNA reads TGCAGTGCCGGACCGGGAACGGAGCAGTACTTC.

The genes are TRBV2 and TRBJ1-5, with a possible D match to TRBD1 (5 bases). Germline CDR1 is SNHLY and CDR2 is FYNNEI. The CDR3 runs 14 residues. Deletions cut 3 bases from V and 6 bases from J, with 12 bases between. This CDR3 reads CASSDTGGSQPQHF. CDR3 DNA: TGTGCCAGCAGTGATACGGGGGGGAGTCAGCCCCAGCATTTT.